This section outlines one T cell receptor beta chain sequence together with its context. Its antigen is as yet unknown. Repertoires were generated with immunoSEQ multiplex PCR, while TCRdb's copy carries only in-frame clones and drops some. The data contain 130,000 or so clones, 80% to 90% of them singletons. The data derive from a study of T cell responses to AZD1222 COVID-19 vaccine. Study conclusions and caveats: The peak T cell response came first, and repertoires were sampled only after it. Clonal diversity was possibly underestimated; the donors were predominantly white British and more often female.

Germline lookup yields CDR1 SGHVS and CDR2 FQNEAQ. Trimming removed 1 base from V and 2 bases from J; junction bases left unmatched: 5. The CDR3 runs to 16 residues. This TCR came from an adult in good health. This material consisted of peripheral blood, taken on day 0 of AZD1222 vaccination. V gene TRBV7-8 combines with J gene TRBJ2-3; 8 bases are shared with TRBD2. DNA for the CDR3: TGTGCCAGCAGCTTAGGTGCGGGGGGATACACAGATACGCAGTATTTT. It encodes CASSLGAGGYTDTQYF.